This entry lists 13 T cell receptor beta chains sequenced from one sample in a study of blood T cell repertoires in COVID-19. Using immunoSEQ multiplex PCR, the repertoire was profiled, and TCRdb retains in-frame clones only, with some absent. The sample has around 63,000 clones, 75% to 85% seen once. Sample: peripheral blood. These TCRs come from a man aged 55 to 70 with acute or convalescent COVID-19.

The V and J genes are TRBV10-3 and TRBJ2-1; TRBD1 matches at 7 bases. V was clipped by 11 bases and J by 0 bases; unmatched bases: 4. CDR1 and CDR2 from the germline V gene are ENHRY and SYGVKD. The CDR3 is 13 amino acids. CDR3: CAGRGSSYNEQFF. The CDR3 bases are TGTGCCGGCAGGGGGAGCTCCTACAATGAGCAGTTCTTC.

The chain employs TRBV12-3 or TRBV12-4 and TRBJ1-2, with a tentative D call TRBD1 (5 bases). The V gene lost 6 bases and the J gene lost 2 bases, with 10 bases spanning the gap. The length of the CDR3 is 13 residues. The CDR3 is CASRPRQNYGYTF. CDR3 bases: TGTGCCAGCAGACCAAGACAGAACTATGGCTACACCTTC.

The V and J genes are TRBV11-2 and TRBJ2-7; D possibly corresponds to TRBD1 (5 bases). The CDR3 contains 16 residues. Per the germline V gene, CDR1 is SGHAT and CDR2 is FQNNGV. V was clipped by 0 bases and J by 5 bases, with 17 bases between them. The CDR3 sequence is CASSLDSLRARNEQYF. Here the CDR3 DNA reads TGTGCCAGCAGCTTAGATTCGCTCAGGGCAAGGAACGAGCAGTACTTC.

The chain carries TRBV27 and TRBJ2-7; 7 bases match TRBD1. The CDR3 runs to 13 residues. In germline, CDR1 is MNHEY, CDR2 SMNVEV (reference sequence). The CDR3 is CAYRDSHPYEQYF. Here the CDR3 DNA reads TGTGCTTACCGGGACAGCCACCCCTACGAGCAGTACTTC.

The CDR3 protein is CASSLNSPKAFF. The CDR3 coding sequence is TGTGCCAGCAGCTTAAACAGCCCAAAAGCTTTCTTT. V gene TRBV7-3 combines with J gene TRBJ1-1; D not resolved. CDR3 length: 12 amino acids. The germline V and J ends were trimmed by 1 base and 9 bases, with 9 bases remaining between them. Per the germline V gene, CDR1 is SGHTA and CDR2 is FQGTGA.

With respect to this clone: Relative to the germline gene, one junction end is altered; a read error may explain this. This rearrangement joins TRBV2 to TRBJ2-3; possible D gene TRBD1, 5 bases. The CDR3 sequence is 17 residues long. Germline V gives CDR1 SNHLY, CDR2 FYNNEI. This CDR3 reads CASSEGPSQVGTDTQYF. CDR3 sequence (DNA): TGTGCCAGCAGCGAAGGCCCGTCACAGGTTGGCACAGATACGCAGTATTTT.

The chain carries TRBV6-1 and TRBJ1-5, with D tentatively TRBD1 (6 bases). The CDR3 is made up of 14 amino acids. The germline V and J ends were trimmed by 5 bases and 6 bases, with 14 bases remaining between them. Germline V gene sequence: CDR1 MNHNS, CDR2 SASEGT. CDR3 sequence: CASSSQGGGQPQHF. CDR3 bases: TGTGCCAGCAGTTCACAGGGTGGGGGTCAGCCCCAGCATTTT.

This chain connects TRBV19 to TRBJ2-1; TRBD1 agrees at 8 bases. The CDR3 has 14 amino acids. From germline, CDR1 is LNHDA and CDR2 SQIVND (reference sequence). V lost 10 bases to trimming and J lost 6 bases; unmatched junction nucleotides: 11. The DNA of the CDR3 is TGTGCCACGCAGATCCGGGACAGGAGCAATGAGCAGTTCTTC. Translation gives CATQIRDRSNEQFF.

The rearrangement joins TRBV5-1 to TRBJ2-5, with no clear D. Trimming took off 1 base at V and 2 bases at J, with 9 bases between the two ends. The CDR3 runs 14 residues. In germline, CDR1 is SGHRS, CDR2 YFSETQ. As DNA, the CDR3 is TGCGCCAGCAGCTTGATGGCAGGACAAGAGACCCAGTACTTC. Residues: CASSLMAGQETQYF.

The genes are TRBV6-5 and TRBJ1-5; unclear D gene. This CDR3 is 13 amino acids long. From germline, CDR1 is MNHEY and CDR2 SVGAGI. Trimming took 7 bases from V and 4 from J, leaving 11 bases between them. The CDR3 protein is CASTYSLNQPQHF. In DNA, the CDR3 is TGTGCCAGCACATATAGTCTGAATCAGCCCCAGCATTTT.

The J gene is TRBJ2-5, the V gene TRBV2; D is possibly TRBD2 (5 bases). Germline CDR1 is SNHLY and CDR2 is FYNNEI. The CDR3 loop spans 12 amino acids. Trimming cost V 7 bases and J 4 bases, with 10 bases left between them. CDR3 residues: CASNRAGETQYF. For the CDR3, the DNA is TGTGCCAGCAACCGGGCGGGAGAGACCCAGTACTTC.

The V and J genes are TRBV9 and TRBJ2-5; D remains unclear. The V end lost 0 bases, the J end lost 2 bases, and 8 bases lay between the germline ends. Germline loops: CDR1 SGDLS, CDR2 YYNGEE. The CDR3 is 14 residues long. The CDR3 nucleotides read TGTGCCAGCAGCGTAGCCCCCGGGCAAGAGACCCAGTACTTC. Its translation: CASSVAPGQETQYF.

This rearrangement joins TRBV11-1 to TRBJ2-3; D may be TRBD2 (7 bases). V was shortened by 2 bases and J by 5 bases, with 11 bases between the two germline ends. CDR3 length: 14 amino acids. The germline V gene encodes CDR1 SGHAT and CDR2 FQDESV (reference sequence). CDR3 region: CASSLRGALDTQYF. The DNA of the CDR3 is TGTGCCAGCAGCTTACGGGGGGCTCTAGATACGCAGTATTTT.